A single T cell receptor (beta chain) is shown here with its context. The antigen remains unidentified. Sequencing followed a ViraFEST assay step that expanded antigen-specific CD4+ T cells with viral peptide pools. Isolation of CD4+ T cells took place after less than twelve days of culture. Nucleocapsid antibody tests were negative, and the vaccine recipients had no prior SARS-CoV-2 infection. A few million PBMC were seeded per well and grown in the presence of roughly 9.3 IU/ml IL-2 and roughly 9.9 ug/ml peptides. These data belong to a study of vaccination effects on CD4 cells after COVID-19. Study-wide results and limits: There was only 1 of 255 vaccine-induced clones in healthy vaccinees that cross-reacted with common cold coronaviruses. No early post-infection timepoints were available in the study, which also included few convalescent patients.

Produced via immunoSEQ multiplex PCR; TCRdb's table is partial and in-frame only. The sample has 25,000 to 35,000 clones; 55% to 75% are singletons. Germline CDR1 is MNHEY and CDR2 is SVGAGI. This CDR3 region has 14 residues. V lost 6 bases and J 4 bases, leaving 13 bases between the germline ends. The sequence came from a human donor who received a COVID-19 vaccine. J is TRBJ1-3 and V is TRBV6-5; no firm D call. The sample consisted of CD4+ T cells from PBMCs cultured with HCoV-229E spike peptides, taken before COVID-19 vaccination. The CDR3 loop is CASSDKARGNTIYF. For the CDR3, the DNA is TGTGCCAGCAGCGACAAGGCGAGGGGAAACACCATATATTTT.